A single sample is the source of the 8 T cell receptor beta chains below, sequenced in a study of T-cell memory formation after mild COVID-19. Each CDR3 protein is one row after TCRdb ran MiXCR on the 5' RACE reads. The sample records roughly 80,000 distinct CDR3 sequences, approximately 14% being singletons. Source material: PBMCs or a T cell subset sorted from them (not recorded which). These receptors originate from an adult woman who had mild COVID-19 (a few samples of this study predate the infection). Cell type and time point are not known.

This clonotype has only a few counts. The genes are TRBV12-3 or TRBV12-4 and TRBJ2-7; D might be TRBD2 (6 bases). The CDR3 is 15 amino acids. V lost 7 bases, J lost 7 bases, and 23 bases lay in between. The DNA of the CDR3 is TGTGCCAGCACCCAGCCCGGGACTCCCTCGGGGGAGCAGTACTTC. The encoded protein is CASTQPGTPSGEQYF.

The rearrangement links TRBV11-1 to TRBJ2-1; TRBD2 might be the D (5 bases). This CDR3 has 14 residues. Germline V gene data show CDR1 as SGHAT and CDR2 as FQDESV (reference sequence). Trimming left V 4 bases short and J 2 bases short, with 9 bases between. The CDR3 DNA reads TGTGCCAGCAGCTCCCCTAGCCCCTACAATGAGCAGTTCTTC. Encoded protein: CASSSPSPYNEQFF.

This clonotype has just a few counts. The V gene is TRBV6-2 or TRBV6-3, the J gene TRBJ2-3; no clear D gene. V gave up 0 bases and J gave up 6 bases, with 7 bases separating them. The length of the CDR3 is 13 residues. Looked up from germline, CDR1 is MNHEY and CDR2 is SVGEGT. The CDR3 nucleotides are TGTGCCAGCAGTTACTCGCTAGTGGATACGCAGTATTTT. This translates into CASSYSLVDTQYF.

CDR3 coding DNA: TGTGCCAGCAGTTTGGACCCGAGCTCCTACAATGAGCAGTTCTTC. The encoded protein is CASSLDPSSYNEQFF. The J gene is TRBJ2-1, the V gene TRBV27, with D unclear. Looked up from germline, CDR1 is MNHEY and CDR2 is SMNVEV (reference sequence). Trimming removed 3 bases at V and 0 bases at J, with 9 bases between. The CDR3 is 15 amino acids.

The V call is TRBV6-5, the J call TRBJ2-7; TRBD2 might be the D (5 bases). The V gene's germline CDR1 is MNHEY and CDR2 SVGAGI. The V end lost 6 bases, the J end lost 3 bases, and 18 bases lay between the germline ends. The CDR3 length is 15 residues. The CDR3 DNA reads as TGTGCCAGCAGCGCGAGGGAAGGGCGACTCTACGAGCAGTACTTC. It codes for CASSAREGRLYEQYF.

CDR3 bases: TGCGCCAGCAGCCAAGAGGACTCGGATGAAAAACTGTTTTTT. Translating gives CASSQEDSDEKLFF. The J gene is TRBJ1-4, the V gene TRBV4-3; no firm D call. The germline CDR1 and CDR2 sequences are LGHNA and YSLEER. V was cut by 0 bases and J by 6 bases, with 8 bases left in between. The CDR3 is made up of 14 amino acids.

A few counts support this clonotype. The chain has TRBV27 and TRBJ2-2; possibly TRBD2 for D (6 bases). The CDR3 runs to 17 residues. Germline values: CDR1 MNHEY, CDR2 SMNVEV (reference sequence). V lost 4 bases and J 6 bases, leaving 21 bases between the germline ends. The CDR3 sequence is CASSSYPGEALAGELFF. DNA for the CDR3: TGTGCCAGCAGTTCCTACCCGGGAGAAGCGTTGGCCGGGGAGCTGTTTTTT.

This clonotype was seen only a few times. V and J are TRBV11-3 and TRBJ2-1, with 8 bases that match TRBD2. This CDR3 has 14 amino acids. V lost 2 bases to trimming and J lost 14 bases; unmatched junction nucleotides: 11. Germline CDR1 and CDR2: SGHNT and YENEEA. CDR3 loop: CASSLRLSGSSEFF. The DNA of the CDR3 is TGTGCCAGCAGCTTACGGTTGAGCGGGAGTTCGGAGTTCTTC.